These T cell receptor beta chains were read from a single sample in a study of CD8+ T cells in alopecia areata. The protocol was immunoSEQ multiplex PCR, while the TCRdb copy is restricted to in-frame clones and leaves out a portion. The sample records some 42,000 clones, around 90% being singletons. The sample consisted of CD8+ T cells sorted from blood, taken at week 24, from a patient treated with tofacitinib. The receptors stem from a human donor with alopecia areata. CDR3s include the opening cysteine and the closing phenylalanine or tryptophan. Each record gives: CDR3 protein, CDR3 DNA, D gene, J gene, V gene, clone size. D genes are given only for firm matches. For some rows the clone size is stated as once, few or many, or as a class when expanded; others skip it.

CDR3: CASSIGQGDQPQHF; DNA: TGTGCCAGTAGTATCGGACAGGGCGATCAGCCCCAGCATTTT; D: TRBD1; J: TRBJ1-5; V: TRBV19; size: -
CDR3: CASSELSSYNSPLHF; DNA: TGTGCCAGCAGTGAACTCAGCTCCTATAATTCACCCCTCCACTTT; D: -; J: TRBJ1-6; V: TRBV25-1; size: -
CDR3: CASSFLGAKYQETQYF; DNA: TGTGCCAGCAGCTTCCTAGGGGCGAAGTACCAAGAGACCCAGTACTTC; D: -; J: TRBJ2-5; V: TRBV7-8; size: -
CDR3: CSVVIALGGQGNEQYF; DNA: TGCAGCGTTGTGATCGCGTTGGGAGGACAGGGGAACGAGCAGTACTTC; D: TRBD1; J: TRBJ2-7; V: TRBV29-1; size: once
CDR3: CASSLTAGELFF; DNA: TGTGCCAGCAGCTTAACCGCCGGGGAGCTGTTTTTT; D: -; J: TRBJ2-2; V: TRBV11-3; size: -
CDR3: CSVERQGWKYF; DNA: TGCAGCGTTGAGAGGCAGGGGTGGAAGTACTTC; D: -; J: TRBJ2-7; V: TRBV29-1; size: -
CDR3: CASSDGTGYGNEQFF; DNA: TGTGCCAGCAGTGATGGGACAGGTTACGGCAATGAGCAGTTCTTC; D: TRBD1; J: TRBJ2-1; V: TRBV28; size: -
CDR3: CAISVPDQETQYF; DNA: TGTGCCATCAGTGTACCGGACCAAGAGACCCAGTACTTC; D: -; J: TRBJ2-5; V: TRBV10-3; size: -
CDR3: CASSQAINAIAGGSYEQYF; DNA: TGTGCCAGCAGCCAAGCCATAAACGCGATAGCGGGGGGCTCCTACGAGCAGTACTTC; D: TRBD2; J: TRBJ2-7; V: TRBV4-2; size: once
CDR3: CASVTTSGGTDTQYF; DNA: TGTGCCAGCGTTACAACTAGCGGGGGGACAGATACGCAGTATTTT; D: TRBD2; J: TRBJ2-3; V: TRBV19; size: few
CDR3: CASKRGRGNTEAFF; DNA: TGTGCCAGTAAAAGGGGGCGCGGAAACACTGAAGCTTTCTTT; D: TRBD1; J: TRBJ1-1; V: TRBV19; size: -
CDR3: CASSLLAGGPGNTGELFF; DNA: TGTGCCAGCAGCTTATTAGCGGGGGGGCCCGGGAACACCGGGGAGCTGTTTTTT; D: TRBD2; J: TRBJ2-2; V: TRBV7-8; size: -
CDR3: CASSRGSNSNQPQHF; DNA: TGTGCCAGCAGCAGGGGGTCGAATAGCAATCAGCCCCAGCATTTT; D: TRBD1; J: TRBJ1-5; V: TRBV28; size: -
CDR3: CSVEDETGTYEQYF; DNA: TGCAGCGTTGAAGACGAGACAGGGACCTACGAGCAGTACTTC; D: TRBD1; J: TRBJ2-7; V: TRBV29-1; size: -
CDR3: CASSDAGAEQYF; DNA: TGCGCCAGCAGTGATGCCGGGGCCGAGCAGTACTTC; D: -; J: TRBJ2-7; V: TRBV10-2; size: -
CDR3: CATSRPPKRSHESETQYF; DNA: TGTGCCACCAGCAGACCCCCCAAAAGGAGTCATGAGTCAGAGACCCAGTACTTC; D: -; J: TRBJ2-5; V: TRBV15; size: -
CDR3: CASSLWNQPQHF; DNA: TGTGCCAGCAGCTTATGGAACCAGCCCCAGCATTTT; D: -; J: TRBJ1-5; V: TRBV7-9; size: -
CDR3: CASEAGNRRQGQFF; DNA: TGTGCCAGCGAAGCGGGGAACCGGAGACAGGGCCAATTCTTC; D: -; J: TRBJ2-1; V: TRBV7-9; size: -
CDR3: CASSIRLAGGGYEQYF; DNA: TGCGCCAGCAGCATCCGACTAGCGGGGGGGGGATACGAGCAGTACTTC; D: TRBD2; J: TRBJ2-7; V: TRBV4-1; size: -
CDR3: CASSPGQGLLIEYF; DNA: TGTGCCAGCAGCCCGGGACAGGGACTCCTTATCGAGTACTTC; D: TRBD1; J: TRBJ2-7; V: TRBV7-9; size: -
CDR3: CASSLIPGTYSYEQYF; DNA: TGTGCCAGCAGCTTAATCCCGGGGACTTACTCCTACGAGCAGTACTTC; D: -; J: TRBJ2-7; V: TRBV7-2; size: -
CDR3: CATKEGRESGSNEQFF; DNA: TGTGCCACCAAAGAAGGGAGGGAGTCAGGTAGCAATGAGCAGTTCTTC; D: TRBD2; J: TRBJ2-1; V: TRBV15; size: -
CDR3: CSVTRQNTGELFF; DNA: TGCAGCGTTACGAGGCAAAACACCGGGGAGCTGTTTTTT; D: -; J: TRBJ2-2; V: TRBV29-1; size: -
CDR3: CASSLFYSRQETQYF; DNA: TGTGCCAGCAGCTTGTTTTACAGCCGACAAGAGACCCAGTACTTC; D: -; J: TRBJ2-5; V: TRBV5-6; size: -
CDR3: CASSRGVNQPQHF; DNA: TGTGCCAGCAGCCGGGGGGTAAATCAGCCCCAGCATTTT; D: -; J: TRBJ1-5; V: TRBV2; size: -
CDR3: CASSTLRDRGHETQYF; DNA: TGTGCCAGCAGCACACTCCGGGACAGGGGGCATGAGACCCAGTACTTC; D: TRBD1; J: TRBJ2-5; V: TRBV5-8; size: -
CDR3: CASSLEATYEQYF; DNA: TGTGCCAGCAGCTTAGAGGCGACCTACGAGCAGTACTTC; D: -; J: TRBJ2-7; V: TRBV7-6; size: -
CDR3: CASSLSGSYEQYF; DNA: TGTGCCAGCAGCTTATCGGGTTCCTACGAGCAGTACTTC; D: -; J: TRBJ2-7; V: TRBV7-9; size: -
CDR3: CASSLMRASYNEQFF; DNA: TGTGCCAGCAGTTTAATGAGGGCATCCTACAATGAGCAGTTCTTC; D: -; J: TRBJ2-1; V: TRBV27; size: -
CDR3: CASSPRAVAGAVETQYF; DNA: TGTGCCAGCAGTCCGCGCGCGGTAGCGGGAGCCGTTGAGACCCAGTACTTC; D: TRBD2; J: TRBJ2-5; V: TRBV27; size: -
CDR3: CASGSPAGTGDYGYTF; DNA: TGTGCTAGTGGTTCCCCAGCCGGGACAGGGGACTATGGCTACACCTTC; D: TRBD1; J: TRBJ1-2; V: TRBV12-5; size: -
CDR3: CASSPRAGEEGTDTQYF; DNA: TGTGCCAGCAGCCCTCGGGCGGGGGAGGAGGGCACAGATACGCAGTATTTT; D: TRBD2; J: TRBJ2-3; V: TRBV7-8; size: -
CDR3: CASSSPPTAEETQYF; DNA: TGTGCCAGCAGCTCCCCCCCGACAGCCGAGGAGACCCAGTACTTC; D: -; J: TRBJ2-5; V: TRBV7-9; size: -
CDR3: CASSQPATWEQFF; DNA: TGTGCCAGCAGCCAACCAGCCACTTGGGAGCAGTTCTTC; D: -; J: TRBJ2-1; V: TRBV7-9; size: -
CDR3: CASSARTGRSYEQYF; DNA: TGTGCCAGCAGCGCCCGGACAGGGCGATCCTACGAGCAGTACTTC; D: TRBD1; J: TRBJ2-7; V: TRBV5-6; size: few
CDR3: CASTALGRGADTQYF; DNA: TGTGCCAGCACCGCTTTAGGGCGGGGCGCAGATACGCAGTATTTT; D: -; J: TRBJ2-3; V: TRBV28; size: -
CDR3: CASRTPTEAFF; DNA: TGTGCCAGCAGGACCCCCACTGAAGCTTTCTTT; D: -; J: TRBJ1-1; V: TRBV27; size: -
CDR3: CASSLPGDTDTQYF; DNA: TGTGCCAGCAGCCTTCCGGGGGACACAGATACGCAGTATTTT; D: -; J: TRBJ2-3; V: TRBV5-4; size: -
CDR3: CASRSRGPSYEQYF; DNA: TGTGCCAGCAGGTCCCGGGGCCCCTCCTACGAGCAGTACTTC; D: -; J: TRBJ2-7; V: TRBV27; size: -
CDR3: CASSQDQYYEQYF; DNA: TGCGCCAGCAGCCAAGACCAGTACTACGAGCAGTACTTC; D: -; J: TRBJ2-7; V: TRBV4-1; size: -
CDR3: CASSLGQGGYEQYF; DNA: TGTGCCAGCAGCTTGGGCCAGGGAGGCTACGAGCAGTACTTC; D: -; J: TRBJ2-7; V: TRBV7-7; size: -
CDR3: CSVEEPHQETQYF; DNA: TGCAGCGTTGAAGAGCCGCACCAAGAGACCCAGTACTTC; D: -; J: TRBJ2-5; V: TRBV29-1; size: few
CDR3: CASSPTGGNTDTQYF; DNA: TGTGCCAGCAGCCCTACAGGGGGGAACACAGATACGCAGTATTTT; D: TRBD1; J: TRBJ2-3; V: TRBV9; size: -
CDR3: CASRTVHERNTEAFF; DNA: TGTGCCAGTCGGACAGTCCACGAAAGGAACACTGAAGCTTTCTTT; D: -; J: TRBJ1-1; V: TRBV27; size: -
CDR3: CASRARAYEQYF; DNA: TGTGCCAGCAGGGCCAGAGCCTACGAGCAGTACTTC; D: -; J: TRBJ2-7; V: TRBV2; size: -
CDR3: CASFPSRTGTEAFF; DNA: TGTGCCAGCTTTCCCAGCAGGACGGGAACTGAAGCTTTCTTT; D: -; J: TRBJ1-1; V: TRBV27; size: -
CDR3: CASSQRISSSTDTQYF; DNA: TGCGCCAGCAGCCAACGTATAAGTTCCTCCACAGATACGCAGTATTTT; D: -; J: TRBJ2-3; V: TRBV4-1; size: -
CDR3: CSVDSGRIGYTF; DNA: TGCAGCGTTGACTCCGGACGCATTGGCTACACCTTC; D: -; J: TRBJ1-2; V: TRBV29-1; size: -
CDR3: CASSMNSEQYF; DNA: TGCGCCAGCAGCATGAACTCCGAGCAGTACTTC; D: -; J: TRBJ2-7; V: TRBV4-1; size: -
CDR3: CASSARTSGAPDTQYF; DNA: TGTGCCAGCAGCGCCCGGACTAGCGGGGCTCCAGATACGCAGTATTTT; D: TRBD2; J: TRBJ2-3; V: TRBV11-1; size: -
CDR3: CASSLGETQYF; DNA: TGTGCCAGCAGCTTAGGAGAGACCCAGTACTTC; D: -; J: TRBJ2-5; V: TRBV11-2; size: -
CDR3: CASRGQGADEQYF; DNA: TGCGCCAGCAGGGGACAGGGGGCCGACGAGCAGTACTTC; D: TRBD1; J: TRBJ2-7; V: TRBV4-1; size: -
CDR3: CASSYGQGSGELFF; DNA: TGTGCCAGCAGCTACGGACAGGGCTCCGGGGAGCTGTTTTTT; D: TRBD1; J: TRBJ2-2; V: TRBV6-5; size: once